Following are 27 T cell receptor beta chains from one sample sequenced in a study of OX40 agonist ivuxolimab in advanced cancers. Profiled with immunoSEQ multiplex PCR; TCRdb holds only in-frame clones, not every one. The sample contains over 35,000 clones, 89% of which appear only once. The sample in question was CD4+ or CD8+ T cells sorted from blood, obtained in a trial of the OX40 agonist ivuxolimab. Source of these receptors: an adult with an advanced solid tumor such as melanoma, head and neck, liver or kidney cancer.

The chain employs TRBV19 and TRBJ2-3; 12 bases agree with TRBD2. This CDR3 contains 16 residues. Losses at the gene ends were 3 bases for V and 2 bases for J; bases not matched to a gene: 3. CDR1 and CDR2 (germline): LNHDA, SQIVND (reference sequence). The CDR3: CASSIGLAGFTDTQYF. The CDR3 DNA is TGTGCCAGTAGTATTGGACTAGCGGGGTTCACAGATACGCAGTATTTT.

The gene calls are TRBV5-1 and TRBJ2-7, with 10 bases identical to TRBD2. Germline-derived CDR1 and CDR2 are SGHRS and YFSETQ. CDR3 size: 14 residues. V trimming: 0 bases; J trimming: 7 bases; junction bases outside the gene matches: 4. This chain's CDR3 is CASSLDPAGGEQYF. The DNA of the CDR3 is TGCGCCAGCAGCTTGGACCCAGCGGGAGGGGAGCAGTACTTC.

J is TRBJ2-7 and V is TRBV10-1; D possibly corresponds to TRBD2 (5 bases). Trimming took 9 bases from V and 11 from J, leaving 29 bases between them. The V gene's germline CDR1 is WNHNN and CDR2 SYGVQD (reference sequence). The CDR3 sequence is 15 residues long. The chain's CDR3 is CASSTGSTSRALKYF. The CDR3 DNA sequence: TGCGCCAGTAGTACGGGATCCACCAGTCGAGCACTTAAGTACTTC.

The V and J genes are TRBV19 and TRBJ1-3; D uncertain. Germline V lookup: CDR1 LNHDA, CDR2 SQIVND (reference sequence). V was cut by 4 bases and J by 3 bases, with 10 bases left in between. The CDR3 extends over 14 amino acids. CDR3 in amino acids: CASSRVVGGNTIYF. Here the CDR3 DNA reads TGTGCCAGTAGTAGGGTGGTGGGTGGAAACACCATATATTTT.

The gene calls are TRBV2 and TRBJ2-2, with D unclear. V lost 7 bases to trimming and J lost 4 bases, with 13 bases between them. This CDR3 region has 14 residues. Germline-derived CDR1 and CDR2 are SNHLY and FYNNEI. CDR3 nucleotides: TGTGCCAGCACCCGGGCAGGCGCCACCGGGGAGCTGTTTTTT. Translated: CASTRAGATGELFF.

V is TRBV5-4 and J is TRBJ1-4; D not resolved. Per the germline V gene, CDR1 is SGHNT and CDR2 is YYREEE (reference sequence). The CDR3 contains 14 residues. V lost 4 bases, J lost 7 bases, and 14 bases lay in between. The CDR3 DNA reads TGTGCCAGCAGCCTCCGGGAGTCTTCTGAAAAACTGTTTTTT. It is translated as CASSLRESSEKLFF.

The V call is TRBV7-2, the J call TRBJ2-7, with 11 nucleotides matching TRBD2. CDR1 is SGHTA, CDR2 FQGNSA, per germline. With 3 bases clipped from V and 2 bases from J, the junction kept 0 bases outside the gene matches. The CDR3 has 14 amino acids. CDR3 nucleotides: TGTGCCAGCAGCTTTAGCGGGGGGGCCTACGAGCAGTACTTC. It yields the protein CASSFSGGAYEQYF.

The rearrangement uses TRBV5-4 and TRBJ2-3; the D gene is possibly TRBD2 (6 bases). V lost 4 bases and J lost 5, with 17 bases in between. This CDR3 contains 15 residues. Germline CDR1 reads SGHNT; CDR2 reads YYREEE (reference sequence). CDR3 DNA sequence: TGTGCCAGCAGCGGGCCCGGGGGTAGTGAAGATACGCAGTATTTT. Translated: CASSGPGGSEDTQYF.

This rearrangement joins TRBV2 to TRBJ1-6; no clear D. The CDR3 is 15 residues long. Trimming cost V 7 bases and J 0 bases, with 10 bases left between them. Germline assignment: CDR1 SNHLY and CDR2 FYNNEI. CDR3 in amino acids: CASTPRFSYNSPLHF. CDR3 coding DNA: TGTGCCAGCACCCCAAGGTTCTCCTATAATTCACCCCTCCACTTT. The complete variable domain, with remaining parts taken from reference TRBV2 and TRBJ1-6, reads EPEVTQTPSHQVTQMGQEVILRCVPISNHLYFYWYRQILGQKVEFLVSFYNNEISEKSEIFDDQFSVERPDGSNFTLKIRSTKLEDSAMYFCASTPRFSYNSPLHFGNGTRLTVT.

This chain joins TRBV18 and TRBJ1-2; 7 bases are a match to TRBD1. Trimming at V came to 3 bases and at J to 4 bases, leaving 11 bases not matched to a gene. The CDR3 sequence is 16 residues long. The germline gives CDR1 KGHSH, CDR2 LQKENI. The CDR3 nucleotides are TGTGCCAGCTCACCCCCAGGACAGGCGAAGACCTATGGCTACACCTTC. Translating it yields CASSPPGQAKTYGYTF.

This sequence joins TRBV7-2 and TRBJ1-3; D unresolved. Trimming took 1 base from V and 0 from J, leaving 10 bases between them. This CDR3 region has 16 residues. CDR1 SGHTA and CDR2 FQGNSA come from the germline V gene. CDR3 nucleotides: TGTGCCAGCAGCTTAGATCCGGCTCCCTCTGGAAACACCATATATTTT. Its protein is CASSLDPAPSGNTIYF.

This clone is a singleton in its sample. The chain is built from TRBV7-2 and TRBJ2-7; perhaps TRBD1 as D (5 bases). Deletions cut 2 bases from V and 2 bases from J, with 7 bases between. The CDR3 extends over 13 amino acids. Germline V gene data show CDR1 as SGHTA and CDR2 as FQGNSA. The CDR3 nucleotides are TGTGCCAGCAGCTTAAGGGGAACCTACGAGCAGTACTTC. Protein sequence: CASSLRGTYEQYF.

This chain links TRBV18 with TRBJ2-1; the match to TRBD2 covers 9 bases. After removal of 3 bases from V and 8 bases from J, the junction contained 2 bases not matched to a gene. The germline V gene encodes CDR1 KGHSH and CDR2 LQKENI. CDR3 length: 13 amino acids. The chain's CDR3 is CASSPGLADEQFF. CDR3 nucleotide sequence: TGTGCCAGCTCACCGGGACTAGCCGATGAGCAGTTCTTC.

The chain combines TRBV11-3 with TRBJ1-3; weak D call: TRBD1 (5 bases). CDR1 is SGHNT, CDR2 YENEEA, per germline. Deletions cut 5 bases from V and 2 bases from J, with 16 bases between. The CDR3 has 16 residues. As DNA, the CDR3 is TGTGCCAGCAGCCCCTCGGGGGTTAACCCTGGAAACACCATATATTTT. Translation: CASSPSGVNPGNTIYF.

This chain links TRBV6-5 with TRBJ1-1, with a tentative D call TRBD1 (6 bases). Trimming pared 0 bases from V and 1 base from J, leaving 12 bases between. Germline V gene lookup returns CDR1 MNHEY and CDR2 SVGAGI. The CDR3 is 16 amino acids. CDR3 amino acids: CASSYSPRQANTEAFF. The CDR3 region has the DNA TGTGCCAGCAGTTACTCCCCCCGACAGGCGAACACTGAAGCTTTCTTT.

The J gene is TRBJ1-5, the V gene TRBV19, with D possibly matching TRBD1 (5 bases). Germline V gene lookup returns CDR1 LNHDA and CDR2 SQIVND (reference sequence). The V gene lost 4 bases and the J gene lost 5 bases, with 15 bases spanning the gap. This CDR3 comprises 15 residues. The CDR3 DNA is TGTGCCAGTAGTAGAGGGGTGAGTCGGGATCAGCCCCAGCATTTT. It encodes CASSRGVSRDQPQHF.

This chain uses TRBV10-3 with TRBJ2-7, with TRBD1 as a possible D gene (5 bases). The V gene's germline CDR1 is ENHRY and CDR2 SYGVKD. The CDR3 covers 15 residues. The V end lost 2 bases, the J end lost 2 bases, and 13 bases lay between the germline ends. The CDR3 DNA reads TGTGCCATCAGTGAGGGAAGGGGCCTAACCTACGAGCAGTACTTC. It encodes CAISEGRGLTYEQYF.

The J gene is TRBJ2-1, the V gene TRBV11-3; the match to TRBD2 covers 8 bases. This CDR3 region has 16 residues. V was clipped by 4 bases and J by 4 bases; unmatched bases: 9. Looked up from germline, CDR1 is SGHNT and CDR2 is YENEEA. The CDR3 DNA reads TGTGCCAGCAGCTCGCCTGCGGGGGGACAATACAATGAGCAGTTCTTC. It specifies CASSSPAGGQYNEQFF.

The chain combines TRBV27 with TRBJ1-1; no reliable D call. The CDR3 contains 14 residues. Germline V CDR1 and CDR2: MNHEY, SMNVEV (reference sequence). Trimming took off 5 bases at V and 4 bases at J, with 14 bases between the two ends. The CDR3: CASSPVRARTEAFF. The CDR3 coding sequence is TGTGCCAGCAGTCCAGTGCGGGCTCGCACTGAAGCTTTCTTT.

This chain uses TRBV5-1 with TRBJ2-6, with TRBD1 matching 8 bases. This CDR3 spans 17 amino acids. The germline V gene encodes CDR1 SGHRS and CDR2 YFSETQ. V lost 4 bases, J lost 0 bases, and 6 bases stayed unmatched. The CDR3 reads CASSADRALSGANVLTF. The CDR3 coding sequence is TGCGCCAGCAGCGCGGACAGGGCCCTCTCTGGGGCCAACGTCCTGACTTTC.

The chain couples TRBV7-9 to TRBJ2-1, with TRBD2 matching 9 bases. The J segment lost 6 bases and the V segment lost 2 bases, leaving 8 bases of the junction unmatched. Germline V gene data show CDR1 as SEHNR and CDR2 as FQNEAQ (reference sequence). The CDR3 is 16 residues long. CDR3: CASSLLLSAGGNEQFF. CDR3 nucleotides: TGTGCCAGCAGCTTACTTCTATCAGCGGGGGGCAATGAGCAGTTCTTC.

The chain uses TRBV11-3 and TRBJ2-2; no definite D call. V shed 1 base and J shed 2 bases, with 8 bases lying between them. Germline CDR1 is SGHNT and CDR2 is YENEEA. This CDR3 is 15 amino acids long. CDR3 in DNA: TGTGCCAGCAGCTTAGTATACACAAACACCGGGGAGCTGTTTTTT. Translating it yields CASSLVYTNTGELFF.

The chain joins TRBV6-1 to TRBJ2-3; D gene uncertain. Germline V gives CDR1 MNHNS, CDR2 SASEGT. V was trimmed by 8 bases and J by 6 bases, leaving 21 bases between them. The CDR3 sequence is 15 residues long. CDR3: CASQENPAFGDTQYF. The CDR3 DNA reads as TGTGCCAGCCAGGAAAATCCGGCGTTTGGGGATACGCAGTATTTT.

The J gene is TRBJ1-1, the V gene TRBV7-2, with D possibly being TRBD1 (5 bases). The V end lost 0 bases, the J end lost 4 bases, and 12 bases lay between the germline ends. Germline V gene data show CDR1 as SGHTA and CDR2 as FQGNSA. CDR3 length: 15 amino acids. The CDR3 reads CASSLALGRGTEAFF. DNA for the CDR3: TGTGCCAGCAGCTTAGCGCTAGGTAGGGGCACTGAAGCTTTCTTT.

The rearrangement uses TRBV5-1 and TRBJ2-1; the match to TRBD1 covers 10 bases. Germline V lookup: CDR1 SGHRS, CDR2 YFSETQ. The V gene end was trimmed by 4 bases and the J gene end by 5 bases; junction bases not matched to a gene: 9. This CDR3 is 16 amino acids long. The CDR3 loop is CASSPGRQGANNEQFF. CDR3 nucleotides: TGCGCCAGCAGCCCGGGACGACAGGGGGCTAACAATGAGCAGTTCTTC.

This clone was detected once. The genes are TRBV11-3 and TRBJ2-7; D is unclear. The V gene lost 5 bases and the J gene lost 0 bases, with 11 bases spanning the gap. This CDR3 spans 14 amino acids. CDR1 and CDR2 from the germline V gene are SGHNT and YENEEA. For the CDR3, the DNA is TGTGCCAGCAGCGCTAGGGTTCTCTCCTACGAGCAGTACTTC. As protein: CASSARVLSYEQYF.

This clone was recorded once. The chain combines TRBV7-2 with TRBJ2-1; D is undetermined. V lost 1 base and J 7 bases, leaving 8 bases between the germline ends. CDR1 and CDR2 from the germline V gene are SGHTA and FQGNSA. The CDR3 extends over 13 amino acids. The DNA of the CDR3 is TGTGCCAGCAGCTTAGGGGTGGTGAATGAGCAGTTCTTC. Translating it yields CASSLGVVNEQFF.